The 13 T cell receptor beta chains below all came from one sample that was sequenced in a study of control samples from healthy donors and cancer patients. Profiling relied on immunoSEQ multiplex PCR, and the TCRdb table lists in-frame clones only, not all of them. The sample holds roughly 86,000 clones, 91% seen once. The sample taken for sequencing was blood. The source is a man younger than 45 in good health.

The V gene is TRBV4-2, the J gene TRBJ2-1; D remains ambiguous. Between the trimmed V and J ends, which lost 0 bases and 2 bases, there was a span of 14 bases. Per germline, CDR1 LGHNA and CDR2 YNFKEQ. The CDR3 is 17 residues long. CDR3 sequence: CASSQDHSTFTYNEQFF. For the CDR3, the DNA is TGTGCCAGCAGCCAAGATCACTCAACCTTCACCTACAATGAGCAGTTCTTC.

V gene TRBV18 combines with J gene TRBJ2-7, with a weak D call TRBD1 (5 bases). V was clipped by 6 bases and J by 0 bases, with 9 bases between them. This CDR3 spans 13 amino acids. Germline assignment: CDR1 KGHSH and CDR2 LQKENI. The CDR3 loop reads CASSVGPSYEQYF. CDR3 in DNA: TGTGCCAGCTCCGTGGGGCCCTCCTACGAGCAGTACTTC.

Points on this clone: The identical CDR3 is also encoded by other nucleotide sequences in the sample. The chain has TRBV20-1 and TRBJ1-2, with D perhaps matching TRBD1 (6 bases). The CDR3 totals 10 residues. Germline assignment: CDR1 DFQATT and CDR2 SNEGSKA (reference sequence). V was trimmed by 4 bases and J by 6 bases, leaving 6 bases between them. The CDR3 loop reads CSATGDGYTF. CDR3 sequence (DNA): TGCAGTGCTACAGGGGATGGCTACACCTTC.

The V gene is TRBV2, the J gene TRBJ2-7; 8 bases are a match to TRBD2. The CDR3 sequence is 13 residues long. Looked up from germline, CDR1 is SNHLY and CDR2 is FYNNEI. Trimming cost V 5 bases and J 3 bases; bases outside gene matches: 3. CDR3 DNA: TGTGCCAGCAGTAGGCTAGCGGGCTACGAGCAGTACTTC. The encoded protein is CASSRLAGYEQYF.

This clone has just one count. The V and J genes are TRBV19 and TRBJ2-2; a weak D match, TRBD1 (6 bases). Trimming cost V 3 bases and J 6 bases, with 14 bases left between them. The germline CDR1 and CDR2 sequences are LNHDA and SQIVND (reference sequence). This CDR3 spans 15 amino acids. The CDR3 reads CASSINRVNAGELFF. The CDR3 DNA is TGTGCCAGTAGTATTAACAGGGTCAATGCCGGGGAGCTGTTTTTT.

This chain's CDR3 is CASSPLGNTQYF. In DNA, the CDR3 is TGTGCCAGCTCACCCCTGGGGAATACGCAGTATTTT. The chain employs TRBV18 and TRBJ2-3; D remains unclear. V lost 3 bases, J lost 7 bases, and 8 bases lay in between. The germline gives CDR1 KGHSH, CDR2 LQKENI. This CDR3 spans 12 amino acids.

The rearrangement joins TRBV10-2 to TRBJ1-5; 12 bases are a match to TRBD1. CDR1 WSHSY and CDR2 SAAADI come from the germline V gene. The CDR3 spans 17 residues. With 4 bases clipped from V and 2 bases from J, the junction kept 6 bases outside the gene matches. CDR3 DNA: TGCGCCAGCAGTGGAGTTGGGACAGGGGGCGGCAATCAGCCCCAGCATTTT. Protein sequence: CASSGVGTGGGNQPQHF.

The genes are TRBV29-1 and TRBJ2-1, with D perhaps given as TRBD1 or TRBD2 (5 bases each). The CDR3 totals 12 residues. The V end lost 4 bases, the J end lost 6 bases, and 10 bases lay between the germline ends. Germline V gene sequence: CDR1 SQVTM, CDR2 ANQGSEA. CDR3 sequence: CSVGGSSNEQFF. The CDR3 nucleotides read TGCAGCGTTGGGGGGAGTAGCAATGAGCAGTTCTTC.

The rearrangement joins TRBV19 to TRBJ2-7, with D tentatively TRBD2 (6 bases). Deletions cut 3 bases from V and 7 bases from J, with 16 bases between. The germline CDR1 and CDR2 sequences are LNHDA and SQIVND (reference sequence). The CDR3 extends over 14 amino acids. CDR3 sequence: CASSIFVEAGEQYF. CDR3 bases: TGTGCCAGTAGTATCTTCGTTGAGGCGGGGGAGCAGTACTTC. Full variable domain (missing parts from reference TRBV19 and TRBJ2-7): DGGITQSPKYLFRKEGQNVTLSCEQNLNHDAMYWYRQDPGQGLRLIYYSQIVNDFQKGDIAEGYSVSREKKESFPLTVTSAQKNPTAFYLCASSIFVEAGEQYFGPGTRLTVT.

This chain joins TRBV7-9 and TRBJ2-2; D is unclear. The length of the CDR3 is 16 residues. The germline gives CDR1 SEHNR, CDR2 FQNEAQ (reference sequence). V dropped 5 bases and J dropped 0 bases, with 13 bases sitting between them. The CDR3 loop reads CASSPPRGANTGELFF. The CDR3 nucleotides read TGTGCCAGCAGCCCCCCCCGCGGCGCGAACACCGGGGAGCTGTTTTTT.

The chain employs TRBV19 and TRBJ1-1; no reliable D call. Germline lookup yields CDR1 LNHDA and CDR2 SQIVND (reference sequence). Trimming removed 5 bases at V and 1 base at J, with 8 bases between. The CDR3 covers 13 residues. CDR3 bases: TGTGCCAGTAGTTTGATGGGGAACACTGAAGCTTTCTTT. It encodes CASSLMGNTEAFF.

The chain recombines TRBV11-2 with TRBJ2-7; 9 bases agree with TRBD1. J was trimmed by 6 bases and V by 1 base; bases with no gene match: 7. The CDR3 loop spans 15 amino acids. The germline gives CDR1 SGHAT, CDR2 FQNNGV. DNA for the CDR3: TGTGCCAGCAGCTTAGTTGTGGGACAGGGACTCGAGCAGTACTTC. This encodes CASSLVVGQGLEQYF. Full variable domain (rest looked up from reference TRBV11-2 and TRBJ2-7): EAGVAQSPRYKIIEKRQSVAFWCNPISGHATLYWYQQILGQGPKLLIQFQNNGVVDDSQLPKDRFSAERLKGVDSTLKIQPAKLEDSAVYLCASSLVVGQGLEQYFGPGTRLTVT.

The gene calls are TRBV6-5 and TRBJ2-3; D perhaps matches TRBD2 (6 bases). The ends were cut back, 4 bases at V and 5 bases at J, with 16 bases in the middle. The CDR3 spans 15 residues. Germline loops: CDR1 MNHEY, CDR2 SVGAGI. CDR3 DNA sequence: TGTGCCAGCAGTTCCCTCACGGGAGTGATAGATACGCAGTATTTT. This gives the protein CASSSLTGVIDTQYF.